These T cell receptor beta chains were read from a single sample in a study of blood T cell repertoires in COVID-19. The repertoire was sequenced with immunoSEQ multiplex PCR; TCRdb's copy has only in-frame clones and lacks some. The repertoire consists of under 150,000 clones, with 88% occurring once and the leading ten covering more than 2%. Sequencing input: peripheral blood. The receptors originated from a man between 65 and 79 years old with active COVID-19. The CDR3 runs from the conserved cysteine through the conserved F or W. Fields, in order: V gene, clone size, J gene, D gene, CDR3 DNA, CDR3 protein. A D gene is named only where the DNA matches it firmly. Some rows have no size entry. The others give once, few or many, or a class for an expanded clone.

V: TRBV18
size: NA
J: TRBJ2-1
D: NA
DNA: TGTGCCAGCTCACCACAGGGAGGAAACAATGAGCAGTTCTTC
CDR3: CASSPQGGNNEQFF

V: TRBV5-4
size: NA
J: TRBJ2-5
D: NA
DNA: TGTGCCAGCAGCCCGCGACTAGAGGGGACCCAGTACTTC
CDR3: CASSPRLEGTQYF

V: TRBV6-2/TRBV6-3
size: NA
J: TRBJ2-1
D: TRBD1
DNA: TGTGCCAGCAGTTACAGTGACAGGGACGTTAATGAGCAGTTCTTC
CDR3: CASSYSDRDVNEQFF

V: TRBV9
size: NA
J: TRBJ2-1
D: NA
DNA: TGTGCCAGCAGCGTCGGGGATGGCAATGAGCAGTTCTTC
CDR3: CASSVGDGNEQFF

V: TRBV2
size: NA
J: TRBJ1-2
D: NA
DNA: TGTGCCAGCAGTGAAGCGCCCCAACCGGGAGAGAATGGCTACACCTTC
CDR3: CASSEAPQPGENGYTF

V: TRBV2
size: NA
J: TRBJ2-7
D: TRBD1
DNA: TGTGCCAGCAGGACAGAGACAGGGGAAGTGTATTGGAAAGGCGAGCAGTACTTC
CDR3: CASRTETGEVYWKGEQYF

V: TRBV5-1
size: NA
J: TRBJ2-5
D: TRBD1
DNA: TGCGCCAGCAGTTCAGGACAGGGGTACGGAGAGACCCAGTACTTC
CDR3: CASSSGQGYGETQYF

V: TRBV29-1
size: NA
J: TRBJ2-7
D: NA
DNA: TGCAGCGTTGCGGCAGGGACTTACGAGCAGTACTTC
CDR3: CSVAAGTYEQYF

V: TRBV20-1
size: NA
J: TRBJ2-3
D: NA
DNA: TGCAGTGCTAGTTCGTCAGGGTCTCTAATGGGGCAGTATTTT
CDR3: CSASSSGSLMGQYF

V: TRBV6-6
size: NA
J: TRBJ2-1
D: NA
DNA: TGTGCCAGCCTCGACAGGTCCGGCGGCAATGAGCAGTTCTTC
CDR3: CASLDRSGGNEQFF

V: TRBV6-5
size: NA
J: TRBJ1-5
D: TRBD1
DNA: TGTGCCAGCAGGCAACAGGGGATGGGGCAGCCCCAGCATTTT
CDR3: CASRQQGMGQPQHF

V: TRBV7-7
size: NA
J: TRBJ2-1
D: NA
DNA: TGTGCTAGCAGCTTAGGAGGGGGCTCCTACAATGAGCAGTTCTTC
CDR3: CASSLGGGSYNEQFF

V: TRBV14
size: NA
J: TRBJ2-6
D: NA
DNA: TGTGCCAGCAGCCGACACGGCTCTGGGGCCAACGTCCTGACTTTC
CDR3: CASSRHGSGANVLTF

V: TRBV5-1
size: NA
J: TRBJ2-1
D: TRBD2
DNA: TGCGCCAGCAGCTTGGCGAGGGCGGGAGAGGCAAGTGAGCAGTTCTTC
CDR3: CASSLARAGEASEQFF

V: TRBV2
size: NA
J: TRBJ2-3
D: TRBD2
DNA: TGTGCCAGCAGCGGGGGGAGCACAGATACGCAGTATTTT
CDR3: CASSGGSTDTQYF

V: TRBV9
size: NA
J: TRBJ1-2
D: TRBD1
DNA: TGTGCCAGCAGCGTAGGGGACAGGGGATCTCTCTATGGCTACACCTTC
CDR3: CASSVGDRGSLYGYTF

V: TRBV9
size: NA
J: TRBJ2-7
D: TRBD1
DNA: TGTGCCAGCAGCACCCACCCGGGACAGGGGGCCTACGAGCAGTACTTC
CDR3: CASSTHPGQGAYEQYF

V: TRBV28
size: NA
J: TRBJ2-2
D: NA
DNA: TGTGCCAGCAGTTCCACTCACCCCGGAGGTCGGACTAACACCGGGGAGCTGTTTTTT
CDR3: CASSSTHPGGRTNTGELFF

V: TRBV9
size: NA
J: TRBJ2-2
D: TRBD2
DNA: TGTGCCAGCAGCCCCTGGGGGGGAGGGGAGCTGTTTTTT
CDR3: CASSPWGGGELFF

V: TRBV3-1/TRBV3-2
size: NA
J: TRBJ2-2
D: TRBD1
DNA: TGTGCCAGCAGCCAAGTCCCGGGACAGACGAACACCGGGGAGCTGTTTTTT
CDR3: CASSQVPGQTNTGELFF

V: TRBV28
size: NA
J: TRBJ1-4
D: NA
DNA: TGTGCCAGCAGCGGGGGGGCAGTTGAAAAACTGTTTTTT
CDR3: CASSGGAVEKLFF

V: TRBV5-1
size: few
J: TRBJ1-2
D: TRBD1
DNA: TGCGCCAGCAGCTTGTTACGGGGACAGGGACATGGCTACACCTTC
CDR3: CASSLLRGQGHGYTF

V: TRBV14
size: NA
J: TRBJ1-2
D: TRBD1
DNA: TGTGCCAGCAGTCAGGGGGCTTATGGCTACACCTTC
CDR3: CASSQGAYGYTF

V: TRBV19
size: NA
J: TRBJ1-5
D: NA
DNA: TGTGCCAGTAGTCGAACTACAGGGAACAGCAATCAGCCCCAGCATTTT
CDR3: CASSRTTGNSNQPQHF

V: TRBV28
size: NA
J: TRBJ2-1
D: NA
DNA: TGTGCCAGCAGTCCTGGCCCTTACGATGAGCAGTTCTTC
CDR3: CASSPGPYDEQFF

V: TRBV25-1
size: NA
J: TRBJ2-3
D: NA
DNA: TGTGCCAGCAGTGAATTCGCGGGGCGAGATACGCAGTATTTT
CDR3: CASSEFAGRDTQYF

V: TRBV18
size: NA
J: TRBJ2-3
D: NA
DNA: TGTGCCAGCTCACCACAGACAGGCCCGACAGATACGCAGTATTTT
CDR3: CASSPQTGPTDTQYF

V: TRBV6-5
size: NA
J: TRBJ1-1
D: NA
DNA: TGTGCCAGCAGTAGGGAGGGGACTGAAGCTTTCTTT
CDR3: CASSREGTEAFF

V: TRBV4-2
size: NA
J: TRBJ2-7
D: TRBD1
DNA: TGTGCCAGCAGCCTAATCGGACAGGCCTACGAGCAGTACTTC
CDR3: CASSLIGQAYEQYF

V: TRBV19
size: NA
J: TRBJ1-1
D: TRBD1
DNA: TGTGCCACCTGGGGACAGCGGGCCACTGAAGCTTTCTTT
CDR3: CATWGQRATEAFF

V: TRBV5-1
size: once
J: TRBJ1-4
D: NA
DNA: TGCGCCAGCGGATCGGGGTTTAATGAAAAACTGTTTTTT
CDR3: CASGSGFNEKLFF

V: TRBV6-6
size: NA
J: TRBJ2-7
D: TRBD2
DNA: TGTGCCAGCAGTCCCCGGACTAGCGGGACCTACGAGCAGTACTTC
CDR3: CASSPRTSGTYEQYF

V: TRBV9
size: NA
J: TRBJ2-5
D: TRBD2
DNA: TGTGCCAGCAGCGATAGCGGGAGGCGTCAAGAGACCCAGTACTTC
CDR3: CASSDSGRRQETQYF

V: TRBV15
size: NA
J: TRBJ2-3
D: NA
DNA: TGTGCCACCAGCAGAGATAGGGGGATAGATACGCAGTATTTT
CDR3: CATSRDRGIDTQYF

V: TRBV29-1
size: NA
J: TRBJ1-1
D: TRBD1
DNA: TGCAGCGTTCGACAGGGTGGTGCTTTCTTT
CDR3: CSVRQGGAFF

V: TRBV21-1
size: NA
J: TRBJ2-7
D: NA
DNA: TGTGCCAGCAGCGGGGCCGGACCTCGGCACTACGAGCAGTACTTC
CDR3: CASSGAGPRHYEQYF

V: TRBV3-1/TRBV3-2
size: NA
J: TRBJ1-3
D: TRBD1
DNA: TGTGCCAGCAGCCCGGGACAGATCTCTGGAAACACCATATATTTT
CDR3: CASSPGQISGNTIYF

V: TRBV24-1
size: NA
J: TRBJ2-1
D: NA
DNA: TGTGCCACCAGTGACGTGCGACTAGGCGGCCCCTACAATGAGCAGTTCTTC
CDR3: CATSDVRLGGPYNEQFF

V: TRBV3-1/TRBV3-2
size: NA
J: TRBJ2-5
D: TRBD2
DNA: TGTGCCAGCAGCCAAGGCGTAGCGGGAAGAGGGGAGACCCAGTACTTC
CDR3: CASSQGVAGRGETQYF

V: TRBV7-2
size: NA
J: TRBJ1-5
D: NA
DNA: TGTGCCAGCAGCTTAGAAGCTGGACAGTACGGCAATCAGCCCCAGCATTTT
CDR3: CASSLEAGQYGNQPQHF

V: TRBV24-1
size: NA
J: TRBJ2-5
D: TRBD1
DNA: TGTGCCACCAGTGACTCGGACAGGGCCCAAGAGACCCAGTACTTC
CDR3: CATSDSDRAQETQYF

V: TRBV5-1
size: NA
J: TRBJ2-2
D: TRBD2
DNA: TGCGCCAGCAGCCTGGGGACTAGCGGGAGCGGGACCGGGGAGCTGTTTTTT
CDR3: CASSLGTSGSGTGELFF

V: TRBV5-4
size: once
J: TRBJ2-5
D: TRBD2
DNA: TGTGCCAGCAGCAGTCCACTAGCGGGAATTAAGACCCAGTACTTC
CDR3: CASSSPLAGIKTQYF

V: TRBV6-5
size: NA
J: TRBJ2-2
D: TRBD1
DNA: TGTGCCAGCAGTTACACAGGGGTCACCGGGGAGCTGTTTTTT
CDR3: CASSYTGVTGELFF

V: TRBV11-2
size: NA
J: TRBJ2-7
D: TRBD1
DNA: TGTGCCAGCAGTCGTGACAGGGACTACGAGCAGTACTTC
CDR3: CASSRDRDYEQYF

V: TRBV19
size: NA
J: TRBJ2-5
D: TRBD1
DNA: TGTGCCAGTAGGGGACAGAACTCCCAGACCCAGTACTTC
CDR3: CASRGQNSQTQYF